The sequence of this T cell receptor beta chain was determined in a study of blood T cell repertoires in COVID-19. Study background: Whether acute or convalescent, the COVID-19 samples came from the United States, Italy and Spain. T cells, B-cell-depleted T cells, or PBMCs provided the cDNA or gDNA that served as material.

Original methodology: It was from reference gene primer amplification that nucleated cell counts were estimated. This table comes from immunoSEQ multiplex PCR, and its TCRdb copy is limited to in-frame clones, with some not included. The V and J calls and the clone size are those of that table, but D and trimming were determined from the DNA. The sample includes about 260,000 clones, 75% to 95% of them seen just once. V lost 1 base and J 11 bases, leaving 15 bases between the germline ends. Germline V lookup: CDR1 MGHRA, CDR2 YSYEKL. The CDR3 spans 15 residues. Seattle cases were enrolled at active infection and followed longitudinally.

The sequenced sample was peripheral blood. This clonotype was obtained from a person under 30 with COVID-19, enrolled during active disease. This chain connects TRBV4-1 to TRBJ1-6, with a tentative D call TRBD1 (6 bases). CDR3 bases: TGCGCCAGCAGCCAAGGGGAGGGGGTGGATACACCCCTCCACTTT. Translating gives CASSQGEGVDTPLHF.